These 15 T cell receptor beta chains share one sample of origin, sequenced in a study of T cell responses to AZD1222 COVID-19 vaccine. The protocol was immunoSEQ multiplex PCR, while the TCRdb copy is restricted to in-frame clones and leaves out a portion. The sample contains about 94,000 clones, 85% of which appear only once. The sample in question was peripheral blood, obtained 28 days after the second AZD1222 dose. The receptors stem from an adult who received the AZD1222 COVID-19 vaccine.

This chain uses TRBV7-8 with TRBJ1-5; 7 bases align to TRBD1. The germline V gene encodes CDR1 SGHVS and CDR2 FQNEAQ. The CDR3 has 16 amino acids. J lost 1 base, V lost 4 bases, and 7 bases had no gene match. The CDR3 region is CASSSGDRVSNQPQHF. CDR3 DNA sequence: TGTGCCAGCAGCTCTGGAGACAGGGTGAGCAATCAGCCCCAGCATTTT.

V and J are TRBV9 and TRBJ2-1; weak D call: TRBD2 (6 bases). Germline CDR1 is SGDLS and CDR2 is YYNGEE. With 0 bases removed from V and 9 bases from J, the gap between germline ends came to 10 bases. This CDR3 region has 13 residues. The CDR3: CASSVVEGAEQFF. The CDR3 DNA is TGTGCCAGCAGCGTAGTGGAGGGCGCTGAGCAGTTCTTC.

The V call is TRBV18, the J call TRBJ2-1; TRBD2 matches at 8 bases. From germline, CDR1 is KGHSH and CDR2 LQKENI. This CDR3 region has 14 residues. The V and J ends lost 0 bases and 8 bases, in that order; junction bases with no gene match: 3. CDR3 residues: CASSPPPTSDEQFF. Written as DNA, the CDR3 is TGTGCCAGCTCACCACCCCCGACTAGCGATGAGCAGTTCTTC.

This clone was counted a single time. The chain has TRBV9 and TRBJ2-3; 9 nucleotides match TRBD2. This CDR3 is built from 21 residues. CDR1 and CDR2 from the germline V gene are SGDLS and YYNGEE. J lost 2 bases, V lost 0 bases, and 19 bases had no gene match. CDR3 residues: CASSVVETSTQRGVNTDTQYF. CDR3 nucleotide sequence: TGTGCCAGCAGCGTAGTGGAGACCTCTACGCAGCGGGGGGTTAACACAGATACGCAGTATTTT.

This chain joins TRBV5-1 and TRBJ1-4; possibly TRBD1 for D (5 bases). The CDR3 has 15 residues. Germline values: CDR1 SGHRS, CDR2 YFSETQ. Trimming shortened V by 4 bases and J by 4 bases, and 14 bases separated the two germline ends. The chain's CDR3 is CASSGTGRINEKLFF. CDR3 DNA: TGCGCCAGCAGCGGGACGGGACGGATTAATGAAAAACTGTTTTTT.

The chain joins TRBV19 to TRBJ2-2; 7 bases are a match to TRBD1. Germline loops: CDR1 LNHDA, CDR2 SQIVND (reference sequence). The CDR3 loop spans 16 amino acids. The junction had 5 bases not matched to a gene; V was cut back by 4 bases and J by 0 bases. DNA of the CDR3: TGTGCCAGTAGTAGGACAGGCGGATCGAACACCGGGGAGCTGTTTTTT. This sequence encodes CASSRTGGSNTGELFF.

The rearrangement links TRBV2 to TRBJ2-2; 11 nucleotides agree with TRBD1. The CDR3 runs 17 residues. From germline, CDR1 is SNHLY and CDR2 FYNNEI. Losses at the gene ends were 6 bases for V and 0 bases for J; bases not matched to a gene: 6. The CDR3 DNA follows: TGTGCCAGCAGCGGTGGACAGGGGGCAGCGAACACCGGGGAGCTGTTTTTT. It yields the protein CASSGGQGAANTGELFF.

The DNA for the CDR3 is TGTGCCTGGAGTGAAGTGACCAATTCACCCCTCCACTTT. As protein: CAWSEVTNSPLHF. The rearrangement uses TRBV30 and TRBJ1-6; D gene ambiguous. V was shortened by 1 base and J by 7 bases, with 8 bases between the two germline ends. CDR1 and CDR2 from the germline V gene are GTSNPN and SVGIG (reference sequence). The CDR3 sequence is 13 residues long.

V is TRBV5-6 and J is TRBJ1-3; TRBD1 might be the D (6 bases). CDR3 length: 15 amino acids. Germline loops: CDR1 SGHDT, CDR2 YYEEEE. V shed 4 bases and J shed 4 bases, with 15 bases lying between them. CDR3 DNA sequence: TGTGCCAGCAGCCCATGGGGGGCATCGGGAAACACCATATATTTT. Translating gives CASSPWGASGNTIYF.

The chain is built from TRBV29-1 and TRBJ2-3, with a weak D call TRBD2 (6 bases). This CDR3 contains 13 residues. CDR1 and CDR2 (germline): SQVTM, ANQGSEA. Trimming stripped 6 bases from V and 3 bases from J, with 13 bases between. The CDR3, as DNA: TGCAGCGTGGCGGGATCCCGGACAGATACGCAGTATTTT. Its protein is CSVAGSRTDTQYF.

The chain is built from TRBV5-4 and TRBJ2-3; TRBD1 matches 8 bases. Germline V gives CDR1 SGHNT, CDR2 YYREEE (reference sequence). Losses at the gene ends were 1 base for V and 5 bases for J; bases not matched to a gene: 6. The CDR3 contains 15 residues. The CDR3 nucleotides are TGTGCCAGCAGCTTGTACGGACAGGGTCAAGATACGCAGTATTTT. This encodes CASSLYGQGQDTQYF.

This clone has just one count. The CDR3 loop is CASRQGGSSYEQYF. The CDR3 nucleotides are TGTGCCAGCAGACAAGGGGGAAGTTCCTACGAGCAGTACTTC. This chain links TRBV11-2 with TRBJ2-7; perhaps TRBD1 as D (6 bases). V was shortened by 6 bases and J by 1 base, with 13 bases between the two germline ends. The CDR3 sequence is 14 residues long. The germline V gene encodes CDR1 SGHAT and CDR2 FQNNGV.

This sequence joins TRBV6-5 and TRBJ1-2; D is perhaps TRBD1 (6 bases). Germline-derived CDR1 and CDR2 are MNHEY and SVGAGI. V lost 7 bases and J lost 1, with 13 bases in between. The CDR3 is 14 amino acids. The CDR3 is CASTPTGLNYGYTF. The CDR3 bases are TGTGCCAGCACCCCGACAGGTCTTAACTATGGCTACACCTTC.

This chain connects TRBV7-3 to TRBJ2-3; the D gene is possibly TRBD2 (5 bases). CDR1 is SGHTA and CDR2 is FQGTGA in the germline V gene. The CDR3 spans 14 residues. Trimming pared 3 bases from V and 2 bases from J, leaving 9 bases between. The CDR3 here is CASSFETTTDTQYF. CDR3 DNA: TGTGCCAGCAGCTTCGAGACTACCACAGATACGCAGTATTTT.

This chain joins TRBV5-1 and TRBJ1-1; D unresolved. This CDR3 spans 14 amino acids. The germline gives CDR1 SGHRS, CDR2 YFSETQ. V dropped 2 bases and J dropped 0 bases, with 8 bases sitting between them. CDR3 in amino acids: CASSFRLMNTEAFF. The CDR3 DNA follows: TGCGCCAGCAGCTTCCGCCTTATGAACACTGAAGCTTTCTTT. The whole variable domain, remainder taken from reference TRBV5-1 and TRBJ1-1, is KAGVTQTPRYLIKTRGQQVTLSCSPISGHRSVSWYQQTPGQGLQFLFEYFSETQRNKGNFPGRFSGRQFSNSRSEMNVSTLELGDSALYLCASSFRLMNTEAFFGQGTRLTVV.